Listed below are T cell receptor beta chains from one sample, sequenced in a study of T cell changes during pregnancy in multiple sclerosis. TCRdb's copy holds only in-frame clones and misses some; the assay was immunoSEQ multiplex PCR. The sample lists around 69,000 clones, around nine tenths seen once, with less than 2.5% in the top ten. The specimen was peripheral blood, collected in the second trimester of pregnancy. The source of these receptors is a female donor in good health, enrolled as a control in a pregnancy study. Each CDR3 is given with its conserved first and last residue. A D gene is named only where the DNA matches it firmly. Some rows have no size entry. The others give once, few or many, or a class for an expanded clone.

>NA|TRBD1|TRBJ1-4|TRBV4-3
TGCGCCAGCAGCCAAGATCGGGACAGTGTGTTAAAACTGTTTTTT
CASSQDRDSVLKLFF
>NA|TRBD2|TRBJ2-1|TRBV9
TGTGCCAGCAGCGCTTGGACTAGCGGGGGGGCCGGGCAGTTCTTC
CASSAWTSGGAGQFF
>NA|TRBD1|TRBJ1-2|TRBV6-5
TGTGCCAGCAGCGCCGGGACAGGGGTGATCGGCTACACCTTC
CASSAGTGVIGYTF
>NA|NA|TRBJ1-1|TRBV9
TGTGCCAGCAGCGTTCGACAGGAGAACACTGAAGCTTTCTTT
CASSVRQENTEAFF
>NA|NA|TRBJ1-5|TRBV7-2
TGTGCCAGCAGCTTATGGGAGGGGCTTAGCAATCAGCCCCAGCATTTT
CASSLWEGLSNQPQHF
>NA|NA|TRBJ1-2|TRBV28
TGTGCCAGCAGTTTAGGCGGGGGAACGGCTAACTATGGCTACACCTTC
CASSLGGGTANYGYTF
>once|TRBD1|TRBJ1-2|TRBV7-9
TGTGCCAGCAGCTTAGGGGCGGGACAGAACTATGGCTACACCTTC
CASSLGAGQNYGYTF
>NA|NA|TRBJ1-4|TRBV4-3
TGCGCCAGCAGCCAAGGGCAGGGCCCAAATGAAAAACTGTTTTTT
CASSQGQGPNEKLFF
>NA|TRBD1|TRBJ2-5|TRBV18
TGTGCCAGCTCATCGGACAGGCAAGAGACCCAGTACTTC
CASSSDRQETQYF
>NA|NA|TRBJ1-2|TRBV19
TGTGCCAGTAATTTGAACGGAGGACGTGGCTACACCTTC
CASNLNGGRGYTF
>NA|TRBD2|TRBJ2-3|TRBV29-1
TGCAGCTACCGACTAGCGGGATATAGCACAGATACGCAGTATTTT
CSYRLAGYSTDTQYF
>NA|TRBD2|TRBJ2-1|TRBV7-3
TGTGCCAGCAGCTTAATGCCAGGACTAGCGGGGGGGAATGAGCAGTTCTTC
CASSLMPGLAGGNEQFF
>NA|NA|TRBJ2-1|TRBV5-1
TGCGCCAGCAGCCCCGTCGGGGGATGGAGGACCAATGAGCAGTTCTTC
CASSPVGGWRTNEQFF